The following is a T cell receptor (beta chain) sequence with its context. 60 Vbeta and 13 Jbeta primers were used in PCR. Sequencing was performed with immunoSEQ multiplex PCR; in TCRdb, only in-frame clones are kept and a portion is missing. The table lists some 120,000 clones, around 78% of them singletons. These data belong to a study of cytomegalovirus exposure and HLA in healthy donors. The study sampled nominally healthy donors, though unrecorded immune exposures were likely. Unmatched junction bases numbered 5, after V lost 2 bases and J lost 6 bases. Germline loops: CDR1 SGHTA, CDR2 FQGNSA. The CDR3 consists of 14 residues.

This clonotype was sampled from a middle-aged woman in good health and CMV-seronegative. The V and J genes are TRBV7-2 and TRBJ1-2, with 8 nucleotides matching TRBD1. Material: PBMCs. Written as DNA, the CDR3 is TGTGCCAGCAGCTTACGAGGACAGGGTGATGGCTACACCTTC. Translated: CASSLRGQGDGYTF.